This T cell receptor beta chain originates from a study of control samples from healthy donors and cancer patients. The assay was immunoSEQ multiplex PCR, and TCRdb's table has in-frame clones only and misses some. The sample records some 120,000 clones, 85% to 90% being singletons. CDR3 length: 18 residues. Germline V gives CDR1 MGHRA, CDR2 YSYEKL. V trimming: 4 bases; J trimming: 6 bases; junction bases outside the gene matches: 17. This chain links TRBV4-1 with TRBJ2-7; 11 nucleotides line up with TRBD2. This sequence was found in a woman aged 70-85 years in good health. Material for sequencing was blood. CDR3 in DNA: TGCGCCAGCAGCCCCCGATTGGTAGCGGGGGGGCAAGGAGGCGAGCAGTACTTC. It specifies CASSPRLVAGGQGGEQYF.